This TCR beta chain was sequenced in a study of OX40 agonist ivuxolimab in advanced cancers. Background on the study: An anti-OX40 (CD134) antibody with agonistic activity, ivuxolimab, was administered to patients.

Assay used: immunoSEQ multiplex PCR; TCRdb lists only in-frame clones, some missing. The sample holds approximately 46,000 clones, around nine tenths seen once. Germline V lookup: CDR1 LNHDA, CDR2 SQIVND (reference sequence). V was pared by 5 bases and J by 10 bases, with 12 bases between. CDR3 length: 12 residues. The investigators sampled blood at baseline, at cycle 4 day 1, and at cycle 7 day 1. V is TRBV19 and J is TRBJ2-1; a possible D gene is TRBD1 (6 bases). The source of this sequence is an adult with an advanced solid tumor such as melanoma, head and neck, liver or kidney cancer. Specimen: CD4+ or CD8+ T cells sorted from blood, collected in a trial of the OX40 agonist ivuxolimab. CDR3 sequence reads: CASSLTGKEQFF. In DNA, the CDR3 is TGTGCCAGTAGTCTAACAGGGAAGGAGCAGTTCTTC. The entire variable domain, with the rest obtained from reference TRBV19 and TRBJ2-1, is as follows: DGGITQSPKYLFRKEGQNVTLSCEQNLNHDAMYWYRQDPGQGLRLIYYSQIVNDFQKGDIAEGYSVSREKKESFPLTVTSAQKNPTAFYLCASSLTGKEQFFGPGTRLTVL.